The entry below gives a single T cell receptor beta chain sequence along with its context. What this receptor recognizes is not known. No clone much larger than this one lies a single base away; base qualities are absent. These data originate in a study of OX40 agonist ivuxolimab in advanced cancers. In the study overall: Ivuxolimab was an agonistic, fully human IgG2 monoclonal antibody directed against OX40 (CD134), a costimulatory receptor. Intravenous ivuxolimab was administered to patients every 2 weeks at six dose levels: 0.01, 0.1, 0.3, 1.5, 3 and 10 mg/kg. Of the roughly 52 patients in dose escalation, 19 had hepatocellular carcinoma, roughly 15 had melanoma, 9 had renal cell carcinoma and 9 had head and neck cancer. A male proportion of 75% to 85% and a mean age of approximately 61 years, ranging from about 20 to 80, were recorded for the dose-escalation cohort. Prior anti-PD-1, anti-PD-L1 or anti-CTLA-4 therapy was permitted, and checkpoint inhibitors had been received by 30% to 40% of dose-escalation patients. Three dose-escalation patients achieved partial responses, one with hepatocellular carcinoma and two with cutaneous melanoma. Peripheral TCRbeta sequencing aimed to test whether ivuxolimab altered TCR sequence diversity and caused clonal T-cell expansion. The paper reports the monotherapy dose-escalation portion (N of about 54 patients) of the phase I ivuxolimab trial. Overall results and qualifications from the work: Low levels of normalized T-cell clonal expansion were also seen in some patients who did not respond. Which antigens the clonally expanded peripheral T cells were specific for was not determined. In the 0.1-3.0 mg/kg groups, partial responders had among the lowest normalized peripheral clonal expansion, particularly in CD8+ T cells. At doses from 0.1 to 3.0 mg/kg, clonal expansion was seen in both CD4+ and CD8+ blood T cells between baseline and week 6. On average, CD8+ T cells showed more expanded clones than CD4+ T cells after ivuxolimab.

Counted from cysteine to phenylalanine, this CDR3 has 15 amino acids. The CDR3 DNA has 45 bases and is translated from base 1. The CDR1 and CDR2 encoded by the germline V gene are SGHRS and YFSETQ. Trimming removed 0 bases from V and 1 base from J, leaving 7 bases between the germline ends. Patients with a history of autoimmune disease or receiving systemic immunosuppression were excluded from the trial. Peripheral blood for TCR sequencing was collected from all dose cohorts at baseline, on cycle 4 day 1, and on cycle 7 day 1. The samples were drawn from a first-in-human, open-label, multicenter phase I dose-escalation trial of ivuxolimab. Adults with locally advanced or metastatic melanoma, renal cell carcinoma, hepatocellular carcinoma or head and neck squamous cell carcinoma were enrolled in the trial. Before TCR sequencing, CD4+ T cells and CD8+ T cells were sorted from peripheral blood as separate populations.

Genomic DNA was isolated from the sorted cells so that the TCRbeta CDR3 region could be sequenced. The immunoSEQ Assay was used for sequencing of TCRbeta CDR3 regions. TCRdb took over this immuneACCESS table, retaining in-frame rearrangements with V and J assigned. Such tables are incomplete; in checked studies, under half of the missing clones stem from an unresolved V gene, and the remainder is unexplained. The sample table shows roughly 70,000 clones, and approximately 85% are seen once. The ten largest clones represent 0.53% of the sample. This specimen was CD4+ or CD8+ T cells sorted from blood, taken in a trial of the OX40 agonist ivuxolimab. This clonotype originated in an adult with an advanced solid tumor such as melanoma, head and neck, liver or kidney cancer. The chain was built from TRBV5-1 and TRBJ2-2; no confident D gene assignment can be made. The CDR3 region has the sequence CASSLEWGNTGELFF. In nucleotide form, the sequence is TGCGCCAGCAGCTTGGAATGGGGGAACACCGGGGAGCTGTTTTTT.